Shown below are 28 T cell receptor beta chains from a single sample sequenced in a study of cytomegalovirus exposure and HLA in healthy donors. The study ran its PCR with 60 Vbeta and 13 Jbeta primers. Method: immunoSEQ multiplex PCR; TCRdb's copy keeps in-frame clones and lacks some. The sample holds about 170,000 clones; 85% are singletons and the top ten take 1%. Sequencing used PBMCs. The source of these receptors is a boy younger than 10 in good health and CMV-seronegative.

The CDR3 sequence: CASTRGGNTEAFF. The CDR3, as DNA: TGTGCCAGCACCCGGGGGGGGAACACTGAAGCTTTCTTT. V is TRBV7-6 and J is TRBJ1-1; D is perhaps TRBD1 (5 bases). Trimming stripped 7 bases from V and 1 base from J, with 10 bases between. CDR3 length: 13 amino acids. The germline V gene encodes CDR1 SGHVS and CDR2 FNYEAQ.

The V and J genes are TRBV2 and TRBJ1-1; TRBD1 might be the D (5 bases). CDR1 is SNHLY, CDR2 FYNNEI, per germline. This CDR3 is built from 15 residues. Trimming took off 0 bases at V and 1 base at J, with 9 bases between the two ends. CDR3 coding DNA: TGTGCCAGCAGTGAAGCGCAGACAGCGAACACTGAAGCTTTCTTT. It yields the protein CASSEAQTANTEAFF.

The genes are TRBV30 and TRBJ2-3, with 7 bases that match TRBD2. V was pared by 0 bases and J by 6 bases, with 3 bases of the junction left unmatched. CDR1 and CDR2 from the germline V gene are GTSNPN and SVGIG (reference sequence). The CDR3 extends over 13 amino acids. CDR3 region: CAWSVGSGDTQYF. Written as DNA, the CDR3 is TGTGCCTGGAGTGTGGGTAGCGGGGATACGCAGTATTTT.

V is TRBV2 and J is TRBJ2-2, with 11 nucleotides matching TRBD1. The V gene's germline CDR1 is SNHLY and CDR2 FYNNEI. The CDR3 runs to 16 residues. V shed 6 bases and J 4 bases; nucleotides not matched to a gene: 7. CDR3 nucleotides: TGTGCCAGCAGGGGGGACAGGGGGGTTGGCACCGGGGAGCTGTTTTTT. Protein product: CASRGDRGVGTGELFF.

A few counts support this clone. The gene calls are TRBV10-2 and TRBJ2-6; 11 nucleotides match TRBD1. CDR3 length: 18 residues. From germline, CDR1 is WSHSY and CDR2 SAAADI. Trimming took 4 bases from V and 0 from J; bases not matched to a gene: 5. The CDR3 spells CASSVPGQGDSGANVLTF. The CDR3 DNA reads as TGCGCCAGCAGTGTACCGGGACAGGGGGACTCTGGGGCCAACGTCCTGACTTTC.

CDR3 loop: CASSRPGSGGGETQYF. The CDR3 bases are TGTGCCAGCAGTCGTCCAGGAAGCGGGGGCGGGGAGACCCAGTACTTC. The chain has TRBV5-4 and TRBJ2-5; 8 bases fit TRBD2. Trimming removed 5 bases from V and 5 bases from J; junction bases left unmatched: 14. This CDR3 spans 16 amino acids. Per germline, CDR1 SGHNT and CDR2 YYREEE (reference sequence).

The gene calls are TRBV5-6 and TRBJ2-1; possibly TRBD2 for D (6 bases). Germline values: CDR1 SGHDT, CDR2 YYEEEE. The germline V and J ends were trimmed by 2 bases and 4 bases, with 16 bases remaining between them. This CDR3 region has 16 residues. The CDR3 loop reads CASSLTERAIYNEQFF. CDR3 nucleotide sequence: TGTGCCAGCAGCTTAACCGAGCGGGCAATTTACAATGAGCAGTTCTTC.

The gene calls are TRBV5-1 and TRBJ2-7; 8 nucleotides align to TRBD2. Germline V CDR1 and CDR2: SGHRS, YFSETQ. The length of the CDR3 is 13 residues. After removal of 0 bases from V and 5 bases from J, the junction contained 1 base not matched to a gene. CDR3 DNA sequence: TGCGCCAGCAGCTTGGCGGGAGGGAACGAGCAGTACTTC. Translated, it gives CASSLAGGNEQYF.

The CDR3 here is CASSYPLGGQNEKLFF. The CDR3 bases are TGTGCCAGCAGCTACCCCTTGGGGGGACAGAATGAAAAACTGTTTTTT. The genes are TRBV7-2 and TRBJ1-4, with 7 bases that match TRBD1. The CDR3 loop spans 16 amino acids. V shed 4 bases and J 5 bases; nucleotides not matched to a gene: 10. The germline gives CDR1 SGHTA, CDR2 FQGNSA.

This chain uses TRBV30 with TRBJ2-2, with TRBD2 identical over 15 bases. This CDR3 has 17 residues. The germline gives CDR1 GTSNPN, CDR2 SVGIG (reference sequence). V gave up 5 bases and J gave up 5 bases; unmatched junction bases: 9. The CDR3 loop reads CAWGTSGRLGGTGELFF. In nucleotides, the CDR3 is TGTGCCTGGGGGACTAGCGGGAGGTTGGGAGGAACCGGGGAGCTGTTTTTT. Full variable domain (rest looked up from reference TRBV30 and TRBJ2-2): SQTIHQWPATLVQPVGSPLSLECTVEGTSNPNLYWYRQAAGRGLQLLFYSVGIGQISSEVPQNLSASRPQDRQFILSSKKLLLSDSGFYLCAWGTSGRLGGTGELFFGEGSRLTVL.

The chain's CDR3 is CASLELWTGGYTF. The CDR3 coding sequence is TGTGCCAGCTTAGAACTCTGGACAGGCGGCTACACCTTC. This chain joins TRBV6-5 and TRBJ1-2, with 7 bases fitting TRBD1. The germline V gene encodes CDR1 MNHEY and CDR2 SVGAGI. The V and J ends lost 8 bases and 8 bases, in that order; junction bases with no gene match: 11. CDR3 size: 13 residues.

The chain recombines TRBV4-1 with TRBJ2-5, with D possibly matching TRBD1 (6 bases). V lost 1 base to trimming and J lost 5 bases, with 17 bases between them. This CDR3 region has 16 residues. Germline loops: CDR1 MGHRA, CDR2 YSYEKL. CDR3 in amino acids: CASSQVSRRTVETQYF. The CDR3, as DNA: TGCGCCAGCAGCCAAGTTTCGAGACGGACAGTTGAGACCCAGTACTTC.

In its sample, this clone was seen a few times. The rearrangement links TRBV28 to TRBJ2-7; 9 nucleotides line up with TRBD2. Trimming cost V 2 bases and J 3 bases; bases outside gene matches: 11. The germline gives CDR1 MDHEN, CDR2 SYDVKM. The CDR3 covers 17 residues. Here the CDR3 reads CASSLRIGLATSYEQYF. CDR3 in DNA: TGTGCCAGCAGTTTAAGGATAGGACTAGCGACAAGCTACGAGCAGTACTTC.

V usage is TRBV19 and J usage is TRBJ1-1, with 8 bases identical to TRBD1. V lost 3 bases, J lost 5 bases, and 5 bases stayed unmatched. The germline CDR1 and CDR2 sequences are LNHDA and SQIVND (reference sequence). This CDR3 spans 14 amino acids. The CDR3, as DNA: TGTGCCAGTAGTATCAGGGGGCGGGAAACTGAAGCTTTCTTT. Its protein product is CASSIRGRETEAFF. The full variable domain, rest sourced from reference TRBV19 and TRBJ1-1, is DGGITQSPKYLFRKEGQNVTLSCEQNLNHDAMYWYRQDPGQGLRLIYYSQIVNDFQKGDIAEGYSVSREKKESFPLTVTSAQKNPTAFYLCASSIRGRETEAFFGQGTRLTVV.

The chain has TRBV4-2 and TRBJ2-2, with TRBD2 identical over 12 bases. The CDR3 extends over 18 amino acids. V gave up 0 bases and J gave up 7 bases; unmatched junction bases: 9. Germline lookup yields CDR1 LGHNA and CDR2 YNFKEQ. CDR3 coding DNA: TGTGCCAGCAGCCAAGAGGGACTAGCGGGCCCCCAAGGCGGGGAGCTGTTTTTT. It specifies CASSQEGLAGPQGGELFF.

The V and J genes are TRBV2 and TRBJ2-7; 7 bases match TRBD1. The CDR3 has 15 residues. CDR1 is SNHLY, CDR2 FYNNEI, per germline. The V gene end was trimmed by 6 bases and the J gene end by 0 bases; junction bases not matched to a gene: 8. CDR3 region: CASRERWDSSYEQYF. The CDR3 bases are TGTGCCAGCAGAGAGAGATGGGACAGCTCCTACGAGCAGTACTTC.

This clone occurred once. V usage is TRBV30 and J usage is TRBJ2-7; 10 nucleotides line up with TRBD2. The CDR3 has 13 amino acids. Germline V CDR1 and CDR2: GTSNPN, SVGIG (reference sequence). The V gene end was trimmed by 7 bases and the J gene end by 2 bases; junction bases not matched to a gene: 5. DNA for the CDR3: TGTGCCTTCGCTAGCGGGAGCCCCTACGAGCAGTACTTC. It encodes CAFASGSPYEQYF.

This rearrangement joins TRBV14 to TRBJ1-1; 8 bases line up with TRBD1. J gave up 3 bases and V 1 base, and 4 bases lay outside the gene matches. The length of the CDR3 is 15 residues. Germline values: CDR1 SGHDN, CDR2 FVKESK. The CDR3 sequence is CASSQGIQGDTEAFF. CDR3 DNA: TGTGCCAGCAGCCAAGGAATACAGGGGGACACTGAAGCTTTCTTT.

The chain combines TRBV27 with TRBJ2-3; TRBD2 matches 10 bases. V trimming: 0 bases; J trimming: 2 bases; junction bases outside the gene matches: 5. The CDR3 has 17 residues. Germline V CDR1 and CDR2: MNHEY, SMNVEV (reference sequence). For the CDR3, the DNA is TGTGCCAGCAGTTTATCCCCTCTAGCGGGGGCCACAGATACGCAGTATTTT. Its protein is CASSLSPLAGATDTQYF.

This rearrangement joins TRBV6-5 to TRBJ2-2; unclear D gene. Germline CDR1 and CDR2: MNHEY and SVGAGI. V was pared by 3 bases and J by 1 base, with 3 bases between. CDR3 size: 13 residues. The CDR3 DNA reads as TGTGCCAGCAGTTATAAGAACACCGGGGAGCTGTTTTTT. Protein sequence: CASSYKNTGELFF.

J is TRBJ1-3 and V is TRBV5-1; D perhaps matches TRBD1 (6 bases). The germline gives CDR1 SGHRS, CDR2 YFSETQ. V lost 4 bases to trimming and J lost 0 bases, with 20 bases between them. This CDR3 region has 18 residues. CDR3 nucleotide sequence: TGCGCCAGCAGCGTCGGGGATACAGGGAAAAGCTCTGGAAACACCATATATTTT. Amino acids: CASSVGDTGKSSGNTIYF.

This clone was observed once. The genes are TRBV11-1 and TRBJ2-5, with TRBD2 matching over 10 bases. V lost 9 bases to trimming and J lost 3 bases; unmatched junction nucleotides: 19. The length of the CDR3 is 18 residues. Germline lookup yields CDR1 SGHAT and CDR2 FQDESV (reference sequence). CDR3 loop: CARSYPENDLAGEETQYF. The CDR3 DNA is TGTGCCAGGAGTTATCCCGAAAACGATCTAGCGGGGGAAGAGACCCAGTACTTC.

CDR3 bases: TGTGCCAGCAGTTCTACAGGGGGCAACTATGGCTACACCTTC. Amino acids: CASSSTGGNYGYTF. The chain combines TRBV27 with TRBJ1-2, with 9 bases matching TRBD1. This CDR3 is built from 14 residues. V gave up 4 bases and J gave up 2 bases; unmatched junction bases: 2. Germline values: CDR1 MNHEY, CDR2 SMNVEV (reference sequence).

The CDR3 here is CASTRLETNEQFF. CDR3 in DNA: TGTGCCAGCACTCGACTAGAGACCAATGAGCAGTTCTTC. The V call is TRBV6-5, the J call TRBJ2-1; maybe TRBD2 (6 bases). The CDR3 spans 13 residues. V dropped 7 bases and J dropped 6 bases, with 13 bases sitting between them. Germline V CDR1 and CDR2: MNHEY, SVGAGI.

This clone turned up a few times. At the DNA level, this CDR3 is encoded by other sequences in the same sample as well. V and J are TRBV5-1 and TRBJ1-4, with TRBD1 identical over 7 bases. This CDR3 region has 15 residues. Germline V CDR1 and CDR2: SGHRS, YFSETQ. V lost 4 bases to trimming and J lost 5 bases; unmatched junction nucleotides: 8. The CDR3 reads CASSLTGTENEKLFF. The CDR3 coding sequence is TGCGCCAGCAGCCTTACCGGGACAGAGAATGAAAAACTGTTTTTT.

J is TRBJ2-5 and V is TRBV5-1; D unclear. The CDR3 runs to 14 residues. Trimming stripped 1 base from V and 1 base from J, with 8 bases between. Germline loops: CDR1 SGHRS, CDR2 YFSETQ. The CDR3 DNA is TGCGCCAGCAGCTTGCAAAGCGCCCAAGAGACCCAGTACTTC. This translates into CASSLQSAQETQYF. The full variable domain, rest sourced from reference TRBV5-1 and TRBJ2-5, is KAGVTQTPRYLIKTRGQQVTLSCSPISGHRSVSWYQQTPGQGLQFLFEYFSETQRNKGNFPGRFSGRQFSNSRSEMNVSTLELGDSALYLCASSLQSAQETQYFGPGTRLLVL.

The chain carries TRBV6-4 and TRBJ2-7; a possible D gene is TRBD1 (6 bases). Trimming pared 0 bases from V and 5 bases from J, leaving 14 bases between. The germline V gene encodes CDR1 MRHNA and CDR2 SNTAGT. The CDR3 has 15 residues. The CDR3 spells CASSDSAQGHHEQYV. CDR3 coding DNA: TGTGCCAGCAGTGACTCGGCCCAGGGACATCACGAGCAGTACGTC.

The chain links TRBV2 to TRBJ1-2; D remains ambiguous. Trimming took 5 bases from V and 3 from J, leaving 19 bases between them. This CDR3 is built from 16 residues. Germline loops: CDR1 SNHLY, CDR2 FYNNEI. The CDR3 loop reads CASSLPGLKIHYGYTF. In DNA form, the CDR3 reads TGTGCCAGCAGTCTACCGGGATTAAAAATCCACTATGGCTACACCTTC.